A single sample is the source of the 19 T cell receptor beta chains below, sequenced in a study of T cell responses to AZD1222 COVID-19 vaccine. This table comes from immunoSEQ multiplex PCR, and its TCRdb copy is limited to in-frame clones, with some not included. The sample has 150,000 to 250,000 clones; approximately 94% are singletons. The input for sequencing was peripheral blood, taken 28 days after the second AZD1222 dose. The receptors were sampled from an adult who received the AZD1222 COVID-19 vaccine.

This rearrangement joins TRBV11-2 to TRBJ1-2; 7 bases align to TRBD1. Germline CDR1 SGHAT, CDR2 FQNNGV. CDR3 length equals 13 residues. With V trimmed by 5 bases and J by 7 bases, 7 bases remained unmatched. The CDR3 DNA is TGTGCCAGCAGCCCACAGGGGACGGGTGGCTACACCTTC. Amino acid sequence: CASSPQGTGGYTF.

The DNA for the CDR3 is TGCAGTGCTAGGTGGCAGCGTGGCTACACCTTC. Translating it yields CSARWQRGYTF. This chain connects TRBV20-1 to TRBJ1-2, with no clear D. Germline CDR1 reads DFQATT; CDR2 reads SNEGSKA (reference sequence). V lost 3 bases, J lost 7 bases, and 9 bases lay in between. The CDR3 is made up of 11 amino acids.

The genes are TRBV7-3 and TRBJ1-3; D ambiguous. This CDR3 has 14 amino acids. Germline CDR1 and CDR2: SGHTA and FQGTGA. Trimming stripped 5 bases from V and 4 bases from J, with 12 bases between. CDR3 amino acids: CASSAGRAGNTIYF. DNA for the CDR3: TGTGCCAGCAGCGCGGGTCGAGCAGGAAACACCATATATTTT.

This chain links TRBV11-2 with TRBJ2-5, with TRBD2 as a possible D gene (5 bases). In germline, CDR1 is SGHAT, CDR2 FQNNGV. The CDR3 runs to 15 residues. V lost 4 bases and J lost 0, with 12 bases in between. DNA for the CDR3: TGTGCCAGCAGCTCCCGGATCGGGAACCAAGAGACCCAGTACTTC. It translates to CASSSRIGNQETQYF.

The chain uses TRBV18 and TRBJ2-5, with unresolved D. This CDR3 contains 13 residues. V lost 6 bases and J 1 base, leaving 9 bases between the germline ends. Germline-derived CDR1 and CDR2 are KGHSH and LQKENI. In DNA, the CDR3 is TGTGCCAGCTCGCTACTGCGCCAAGAGACCCAGTACTTC. It is translated as CASSLLRQETQYF.

The rearrangement joins TRBV9 to TRBJ2-7; D may be TRBD2 (7 bases). Germline CDR1 and CDR2: SGDLS and YYNGEE. The CDR3 has 14 amino acids. The V gene lost 3 bases and the J gene lost 2 bases, with 12 bases spanning the gap. The CDR3 coding sequence is TGTGCCAGCAGCGCGGGGGGACAAGCCTACGAGCAGTACTTC. Translation: CASSAGGQAYEQYF.

The chain employs TRBV15 and TRBJ2-7, with TRBD2 matching 9 bases. The length of the CDR3 is 15 residues. The germline V gene has CDR1 LNHNV and CDR2 YYDKDF (reference sequence). V lost 0 bases to trimming and J lost 8 bases; unmatched junction nucleotides: 8. In DNA form, the CDR3 reads TGTGCCACCAGCAGAGATCGCGCTAGCGGGGAAAAGCAGTACTTC. The encoded protein is CATSRDRASGEKQYF.

J is TRBJ2-7 and V is TRBV18; D remains unclear. V lost 4 bases to trimming and J lost 0 bases, with 7 bases between them. Germline CDR1 KGHSH, CDR2 LQKENI. The CDR3 contains 13 residues. Here the CDR3 reads CASSQGHSYEQYF. The CDR3 DNA reads TGTGCCAGCTCACAAGGCCACTCCTACGAGCAGTACTTC.

The chain combines TRBV7-3 with TRBJ1-2; 7 positions agree with TRBD1. V dropped 1 base and J dropped 6; count of bases not matched to a gene: 5. CDR1 is SGHTA, CDR2 FQGTGA, per germline. This CDR3 is 14 amino acids long. Here the CDR3 DNA reads TGTGCCAGCAGCTTAAAAGGGGGCGGGAATGGCTACACCTTC. It codes for CASSLKGGGNGYTF.

This chain links TRBV19 with TRBJ1-2; 7 bases align to TRBD1. Germline assignment: CDR1 LNHDA and CDR2 SQIVND (reference sequence). This CDR3 is 12 amino acids long. The J segment lost 6 bases and the V segment lost 11 bases, leaving 9 bases of the junction unmatched. CDR3: CAGTQGGDGYTF. In nucleotides, the CDR3 is TGTGCCGGAACGCAGGGGGGAGATGGCTACACCTTC.

This chain connects TRBV5-1 to TRBJ1-4; 7 nucleotides align to TRBD1. The CDR3 has 15 residues. Germline assignment: CDR1 SGHRS and CDR2 YFSETQ. V shed 0 bases and J 5 bases; nucleotides not matched to a gene: 4. DNA for the CDR3: TGCGCCAGCAGCTTGGTGCCGGGACAGAATGAAAAACTGTTTTTT. It encodes CASSLVPGQNEKLFF.

This clone has only a few counts. The rearrangement uses TRBV18 and TRBJ2-2, with D unclear. CDR1 is KGHSH, CDR2 LQKENI, per germline. Trimming took 3 bases from V and 5 from J, leaving 7 bases between them. There are 13 residues in the CDR3. The CDR3 sequence: CASSPGVTGELFF. CDR3 bases: TGTGCCAGCTCACCGGGCGTAACCGGGGAGCTGTTTTTT.

V and J are TRBV5-1 and TRBJ1-3, with D possibly matching TRBD1 (6 bases). This CDR3 contains 14 residues. Germline lookup yields CDR1 SGHRS and CDR2 YFSETQ. Trimming took off 4 bases at V and 2 bases at J, with 10 bases between the two ends. CDR3 protein: CASSPGTTGNTIYF. As DNA, the CDR3 is TGCGCCAGCAGCCCCGGGACAACTGGAAACACCATATATTTT. Combining the CDR3 with reference TRBV5-1 and TRBJ1-3 gives the whole variable domain KAGVTQTPRYLIKTRGQQVTLSCSPISGHRSVSWYQQTPGQGLQFLFEYFSETQRNKGNFPGRFSGRQFSNSRSEMNVSTLELGDSALYLCASSPGTTGNTIYFGEGSWLTVV.

The chain has TRBV2 and TRBJ1-4; 12 bases match TRBD1. Germline CDR1 and CDR2: SNHLY and FYNNEI. There are 15 residues in the CDR3. Unmatched junction bases numbered 2, after V lost 3 bases and J lost 6 bases. CDR3 DNA: TGTGCCAGCAGTGAGGGACAGGGGGCGTATGAAAAACTGTTTTTT. It specifies CASSEGQGAYEKLFF.

The chain employs TRBV7-2 and TRBJ1-5; 7 bases agree with TRBD1. The CDR3 is 15 amino acids. J lost 6 bases, V lost 2 bases, and 7 bases had no gene match. CDR1 SGHTA and CDR2 FQGNSA come from the germline V gene. This CDR3 is CASSLKTGLSQPQHF. DNA for the CDR3: TGTGCCAGCAGCTTAAAGACAGGGTTGAGTCAGCCCCAGCATTTT.

This clone appeared once. The chain links TRBV19 to TRBJ1-5, with unresolved D. CDR3 length: 15 residues. From germline, CDR1 is LNHDA and CDR2 SQIVND (reference sequence). The V end lost 4 bases, the J end lost 6 bases, and 16 bases lay between the germline ends. CDR3 sequence (DNA): TGTGCCAGTAGTAGGGGAGGGAGGGCCGGTCAGCCCCAGCATTTT. As protein: CASSRGGRAGQPQHF.

This clone is a singleton in its sample. The rearrangement links TRBV5-4 to TRBJ2-5; 10 bases are shared with TRBD1. V shed 4 bases, J shed 5 bases, and the junction held 5 bases outside the gene matches. From germline, CDR1 is SGHNT and CDR2 YYREEE (reference sequence). There are 14 residues in the CDR3. The CDR3 protein is CASSRQGATETQYF. CDR3 nucleotides: TGTGCCAGCAGCCGACAGGGGGCAACGGAGACCCAGTACTTC.

J is TRBJ1-1 and V is TRBV2; D may be TRBD1 (5 bases). V lost 5 bases and J lost 1, with 8 bases in between. Per the germline V gene, CDR1 is SNHLY and CDR2 is FYNNEI. This CDR3 spans 13 amino acids. CDR3 sequence (DNA): TGTGCCAGCAGTCGGGGGAGGAACACTGAAGCTTTCTTT. Protein sequence: CASSRGRNTEAFF.

The chain links TRBV6-5 to TRBJ2-1; 10 nucleotides line up with TRBD2. V gave up 2 bases and J gave up 7 bases; unmatched junction bases: 5. There are 15 residues in the CDR3. Looked up from germline, CDR1 is MNHEY and CDR2 is SVGAGI. In DNA, the CDR3 is TGTGCCAGCAGTTACGAGCGGGGGGGCCCGAATGAGCAGTTCTTC. It specifies CASSYERGGPNEQFF.